This T cell receptor (beta chain) came from a study of blood T cell repertoires in COVID-19. Study-level information: Whether acute or convalescent, the COVID-19 samples came from the United States, Italy and Spain. The cDNA or gDNA used as material had been derived from T cells, B-cell-depleted T cells, or PBMCs.

Participant age was about 18 to 89 years, and participants resided in 25 or so US areas. Cohort assignment relied on participant-reported clinical history. Clones were read by immunoSEQ multiplex PCR, and TCRdb kept only the in-frame ones, dropping some. Among about 230,000 clones listed, around nine tenths were seen once. The specimen sequenced was PBMCs or T cells enriched from blood (not recorded which). The TCR was taken from a woman between 25 and 40 years old with acute COVID-19.

CDR3 DNA sequence: TGTGCCAGCAGCCAAAGTGGGGACAGGTTCTACACCTTC. It translates to CASSQSGDRFYTF. The J gene is TRBJ1-2, the V gene TRBV7-9; 8 bases line up with TRBD1. The CDR3 runs to 13 residues. The trim removed 5 bases at V and 10 bases at J, leaving 9 bases unmatched. Germline loops: CDR1 SEHNR, CDR2 FQNEAQ (reference sequence).